This is a list of T cell receptor beta chains from one sample in a study of regulatory T cells in long-lasting Graves disease. TCRdb re-analysed the multiplex PCR reads in MiXCR, keeping a single row per CDR3 protein. The table records roughly 300,000 distinct CDR3 sequences, 22% of them present only once. Here the sequenced sample was peripheral blood mononuclear cells (PBMCs), taken when the disease was refractory, from a patient treated with antithyroid drugs. The receptors were sampled from a female donor with Graves disease. CDR3s include the opening cysteine and the closing phenylalanine or tryptophan. Fields, in order: J gene, D gene, CDR3 length, clone size, V gene, CDR3 protein, CDR3 DNA. D genes are given only for firm matches. The size of a clone is reported for some rows only, either as once, few or many, or as a class for expanded clones.

>TRBJ2-5|.|15|many|TRBV6-1
CATNKDELLQETQYF
TGTGCCACAAACAAAGATGAACTACTCCAAGAGACCCAGTACTTC
>TRBJ1-2|.|14|few|TRBV6-2/TRBV6-3
CASSYWGGNYGYTF
TGTGCCAGCAGTTACTGGGGAGGCAACTATGGCTACACCTTC
>TRBJ1-4|.|14|many|TRBV28
CASSLPHSNEKLFF
TGTGCCAGCAGTTTACCGCACTCTAATGAAAAACTGTTTTTT
>TRBJ1-6|TRBD1|15|.|TRBV28
CASSPVGTGDSPLHF
TGTGCCAGCAGCCCCGTAGGGACAGGGGATTCACCCCTCCACTTT
>TRBJ1-2|.|16|many|TRBV28
CASSPLQAVSDYGYTF
TGTGCCAGCAGCCCCTTACAGGCAGTAAGTGACTATGGCTACACCTTC
>TRBJ1-2|.|15|few|TRBV4-1
CASSQDGNTENGYTF
TGCGCCAGCAGCCAAGACGGGAACACTGAAAATGGCTACACCTTC
>TRBJ1-1|TRBD1|15|few|TRBV9
CASSSGGAESTEAFF
TGTGCCAGCAGCTCAGGGGGCGCGGAATCTACTGAAGCTTTCTTT
>TRBJ2-1|.|17|.|TRBV5-6
CASSTGMGRSSYNEQFF
TGTGCCAGCAGCACGGGGATGGGGAGAAGCTCCTACAATGAGCAGTTCTTC
>TRBJ2-7|.|16|few|TRBV6-5
CASSYSISVGAYEQYF
TGTGCCAGCAGTTACTCGATCTCAGTAGGGGCCTACGAGCAGTACTTC
>TRBJ1-2|.|12|.|TRBV29-1
CSVNQENYGYTF
TGCAGCGTTAACCAGGAAAACTATGGCTACACCTTC
>TRBJ2-2|.|14|.|TRBV28
CASSLPLQAGELFF
TGTGCCAGCAGCCTCCCCCTACAGGCCGGGGAGCTGTTTTTT
>TRBJ2-7|.|13|few|TRBV9
CASSVDEGYEQYF
TGTGCCAGCAGCGTAGATGAGGGGTACGAGCAGTACTTC